This T cell receptor (beta chain) was captured in a study of T-cell memory formation after mild COVID-19. TCR alpha and TCR beta cDNA libraries with sample barcodes and UMIs came from 5'RACE using constant-segment primers. TCRdb reprocessed the 5' RACE reads via MiXCR and lists one record per CDR3 protein. Of about 430,000 distinct CDR3 sequences in the sample, about a sixth were seen once. Study conclusions and caveats: The finding that pre-infection memory included some responding clones suggested that cross-reactive memory joined. Later expanders leaned toward CD4+, whereas clones contracting from day 15 to 85 were balanced CD4/CD8.

V lost 2 bases, J lost 9 bases, and 3 bases stayed unmatched. The CDR3 is 12 amino acids. Germline V gene lookup returns CDR1 SEHNR and CDR2 FQNEAQ (reference sequence). About this clonotype itself: Antigen specificity is unknown.

The sequenced material came from PBMCs or a T cell subset sorted from them (not recorded which). This sequence joins TRBV7-9 and TRBJ1-1, with 7 bases aligning to TRBD1. The sequence derives from a young man who had mild COVID-19 (a few samples of this study predate the infection). Cell type and time point are not known. CDR3 in DNA: TGTGCCAGCAGCTTACGGGACAGAAAAGCTTTCTTT. Translating gives CASSLRDRKAFF.